Below, one TCR beta chain is given with its context. The source of the sample is a study of regulatory T cells in long-lasting Graves disease. Study information: Newly diagnosed Graves' patients had taken antithyroid drugs under 3 months.

Time point denoted: newly diagnosed GD, antithyroid drugs for less than 3 months. Construction of the TCR library relied on RNA isolated from PBMCs. The germline V gene encodes CDR1 LGHNA and CDR2 YNFKEQ. There are 16 residues in the CDR3. V lost 1 base, J lost 1 base, and 12 bases lay in between. Construction of TCR beta libraries relied on iRepertoire HTBI primers and on Arm-PCR targeting CDR3 regions. TCRdb reanalysed the multiplex PCR reads using MiXCR and keeps one entry per CDR3 protein. The table lists 360,000 or so distinct CDR3 sequences, approximately 16% of them singletons, with around 27% in the top ten. This same sample was also taken into another study, of T cells in Graves' hyperthyroidism and ophthalmopathy. That paper adds: Newly diagnosed hyperthyroidism, duration under 2 months, in patients aged 18 to 65. With the HTBI primer set, the TCR CDR3 went through a first round of RT-PCR.

Sequenced here: peripheral blood mononuclear cells (PBMCs), sampled at new diagnosis, from a patient treated with antithyroid drugs. The rearrangement joins TRBV4-2 to TRBJ2-3; unclear D gene. The clonotype comes from a man aged 35 to 55 with Graves disease. CDR3 protein: CASSQGLPVGTDTQYF. CDR3 DNA: TGTGCCAGCAGCCAAGGACTCCCCGTGGGCACAGATACGCAGTATTTT.